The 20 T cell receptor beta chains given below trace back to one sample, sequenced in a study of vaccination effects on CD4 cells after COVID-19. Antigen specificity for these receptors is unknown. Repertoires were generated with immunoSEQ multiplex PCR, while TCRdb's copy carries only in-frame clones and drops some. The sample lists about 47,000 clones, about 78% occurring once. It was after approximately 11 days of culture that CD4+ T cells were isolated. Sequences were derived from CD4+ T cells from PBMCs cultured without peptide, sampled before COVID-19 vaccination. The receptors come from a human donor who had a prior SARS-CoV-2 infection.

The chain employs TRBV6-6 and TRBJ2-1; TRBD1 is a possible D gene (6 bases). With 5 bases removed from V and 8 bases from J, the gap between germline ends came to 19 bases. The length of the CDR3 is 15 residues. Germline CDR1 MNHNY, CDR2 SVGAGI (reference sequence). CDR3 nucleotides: TGTGCCAGCAGTCGTCCGGGACAAGGGTTGCATGAGCAGTTCTTC. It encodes CASSRPGQGLHEQFF.

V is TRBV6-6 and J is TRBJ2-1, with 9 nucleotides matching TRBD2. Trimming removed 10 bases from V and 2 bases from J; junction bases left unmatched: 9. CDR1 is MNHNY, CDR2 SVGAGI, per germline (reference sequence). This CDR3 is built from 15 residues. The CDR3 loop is CATLSGTSPYNEQFF. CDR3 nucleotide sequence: TGTGCCACCTTGTCCGGGACTAGCCCCTACAATGAGCAGTTCTTC.

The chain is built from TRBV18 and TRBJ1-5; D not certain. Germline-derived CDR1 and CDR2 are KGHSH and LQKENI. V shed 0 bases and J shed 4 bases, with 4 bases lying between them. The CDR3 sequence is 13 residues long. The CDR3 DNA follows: TGTGCCAGCTCACCACCCAGTAATCAGCCCCAGCATTTT. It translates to CASSPPSNQPQHF.

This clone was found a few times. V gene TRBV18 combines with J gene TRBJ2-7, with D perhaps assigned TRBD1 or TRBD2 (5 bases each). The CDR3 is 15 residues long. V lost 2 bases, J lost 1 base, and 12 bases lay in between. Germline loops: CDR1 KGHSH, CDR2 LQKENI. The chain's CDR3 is CASSPFFGASYEQYF. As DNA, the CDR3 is TGTGCCAGCTCACCATTTTTCGGGGCGTCCTACGAGCAGTACTTC.

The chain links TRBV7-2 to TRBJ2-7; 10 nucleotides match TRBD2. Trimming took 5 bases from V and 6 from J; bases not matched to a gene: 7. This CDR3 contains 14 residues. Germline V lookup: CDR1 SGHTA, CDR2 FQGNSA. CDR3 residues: CASSPAGGPREQYF. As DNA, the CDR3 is TGTGCCAGCAGCCCAGCGGGAGGGCCGCGCGAGCAGTACTTC.

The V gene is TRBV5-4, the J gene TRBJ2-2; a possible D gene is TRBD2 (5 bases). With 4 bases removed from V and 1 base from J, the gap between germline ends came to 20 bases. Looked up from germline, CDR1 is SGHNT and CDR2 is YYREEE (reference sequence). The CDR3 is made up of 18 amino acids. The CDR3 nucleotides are TGTGCCAGCAGCCGCGATATATTGGGCGGGCTGAACACCGGGGAGCTGTTTTTT. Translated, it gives CASSRDILGGLNTGELFF.

CDR3 loop: CASSPGDTQYF. CDR3 DNA: TGTGCCAGCTCACCGGGAGATACGCAGTATTTT. The rearrangement joins TRBV18 to TRBJ2-3; no definite D call. CDR1 and CDR2 (germline): KGHSH, LQKENI. This CDR3 region has 11 residues. Trimming shortened V by 3 bases and J by 5 bases, and 3 bases separated the two germline ends.

CDR3 bases: TGCAGCGCGAGAGGACTAGCGGCCGACTTCTCCTACAATGAGCAGTTCTTC. Amino acids: CSARGLAADFSYNEQFF. The chain is built from TRBV29-1 and TRBJ2-1; 10 bases match TRBD2. The CDR3 sequence is 17 residues long. Trimming at V came to 7 bases and at J to 0 bases, leaving 12 bases not matched to a gene. The V gene's germline CDR1 is SQVTM and CDR2 ANQGSEA.

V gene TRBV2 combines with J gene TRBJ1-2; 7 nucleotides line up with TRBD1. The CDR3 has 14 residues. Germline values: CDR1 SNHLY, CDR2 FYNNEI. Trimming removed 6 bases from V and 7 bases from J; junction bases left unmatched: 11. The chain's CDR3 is CASSATGLTFGYTF. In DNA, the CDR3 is TGTGCCAGCAGCGCGACAGGGCTGACATTTGGCTACACCTTC.

The CDR3 loop is CASSLARTSGADTQYF. The CDR3 bases are TGTGCCAGCAGCTTAGCGAGGACTAGCGGTGCGGATACGCAGTATTTT. This sequence joins TRBV7-2 and TRBJ2-3; TRBD2 matches 10 bases. The CDR3 is 16 amino acids. The V segment lost 0 bases and the J segment 6 bases; nucleotides outside the gene matches: 6. Germline V gene sequence: CDR1 SGHTA, CDR2 FQGNSA.

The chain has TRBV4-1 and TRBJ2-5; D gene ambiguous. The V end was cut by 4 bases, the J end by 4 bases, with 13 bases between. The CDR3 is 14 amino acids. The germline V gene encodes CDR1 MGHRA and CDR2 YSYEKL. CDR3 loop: CASSPSPFGETQYF. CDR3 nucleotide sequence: TGCGCCAGCAGCCCCTCCCCCTTCGGAGAGACCCAGTACTTC.

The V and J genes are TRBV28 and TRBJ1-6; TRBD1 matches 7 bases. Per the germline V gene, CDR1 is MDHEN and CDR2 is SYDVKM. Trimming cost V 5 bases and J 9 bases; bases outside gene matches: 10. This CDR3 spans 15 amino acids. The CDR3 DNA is TGTGCCAGCAGTCAACGGGGACAGATCGGTTCACCCCTCCACTTT. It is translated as CASSQRGQIGSPLHF.

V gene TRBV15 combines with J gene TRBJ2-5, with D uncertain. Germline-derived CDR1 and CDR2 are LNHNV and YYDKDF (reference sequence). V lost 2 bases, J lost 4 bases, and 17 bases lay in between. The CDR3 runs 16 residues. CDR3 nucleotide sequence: TGTGCCACCAGCAGATCCGCCGGTTCTTGGGGAGAGACCCAGTACTTC. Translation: CATSRSAGSWGETQYF.

This chain's CDR3 is CASSLGGGSTDTQYF. In nucleotides, the CDR3 is TGCGCCAGCAGCTTGGGCGGGGGAAGCACAGATACGCAGTATTTT. This rearrangement joins TRBV5-1 to TRBJ2-3, with 7 bases matching TRBD2. Losses at the gene ends were 0 bases for V and 0 bases for J; bases not matched to a gene: 1. The CDR3 has 15 residues. The V gene's germline CDR1 is SGHRS and CDR2 YFSETQ.

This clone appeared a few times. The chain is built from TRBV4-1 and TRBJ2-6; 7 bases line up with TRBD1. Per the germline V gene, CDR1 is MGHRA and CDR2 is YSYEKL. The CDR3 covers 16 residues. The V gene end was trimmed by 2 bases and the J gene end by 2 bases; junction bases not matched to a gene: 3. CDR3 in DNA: TGCGCCAGCAGCCAATACAGGGGAACTGGGGCCAACGTCCTGACTTTC. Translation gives CASSQYRGTGANVLTF.

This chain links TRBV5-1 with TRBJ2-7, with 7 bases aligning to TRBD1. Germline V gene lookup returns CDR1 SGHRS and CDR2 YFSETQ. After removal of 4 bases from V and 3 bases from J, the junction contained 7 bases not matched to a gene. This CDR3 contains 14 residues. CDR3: CASSQTGQSYEQYF. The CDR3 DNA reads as TGCGCCAGCAGCCAGACGGGACAGAGCTACGAGCAGTACTTC.

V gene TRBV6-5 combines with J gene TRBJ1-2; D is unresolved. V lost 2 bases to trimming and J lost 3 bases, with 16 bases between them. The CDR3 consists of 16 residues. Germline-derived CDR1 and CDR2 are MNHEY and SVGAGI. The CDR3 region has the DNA TGTGCCAGCAGTTACCAACCCCACAAGAGGGACTATGGCTACACCTTC. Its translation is CASSYQPHKRDYGYTF.

For the CDR3, the DNA is TGCGCCAGCAGCTTGGTTCCCAACCCCGGTAATGAGCAGTTCTTC. Translated, it gives CASSLVPNPGNEQFF. The chain carries TRBV5-1 and TRBJ2-1; the D is unclear. Trimming removed 0 bases from V and 7 bases from J, with 14 bases in between. This CDR3 contains 15 residues. Germline V gene lookup returns CDR1 SGHRS and CDR2 YFSETQ.

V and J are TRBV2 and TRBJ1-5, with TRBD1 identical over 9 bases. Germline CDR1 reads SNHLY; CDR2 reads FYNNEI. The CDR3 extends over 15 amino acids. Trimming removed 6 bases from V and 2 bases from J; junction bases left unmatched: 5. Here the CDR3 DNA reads TGTGCCAGCAGCTGGGACAGGGTCGGCAATCAGCCCCAGCATTTT. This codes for CASSWDRVGNQPQHF. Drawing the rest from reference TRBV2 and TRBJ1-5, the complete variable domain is EPEVTQTPSHQVTQMGQEVILRCVPISNHLYFYWYRQILGQKVEFLVSFYNNEISEKSEIFDDQFSVERPDGSNFTLKIRSTKLEDSAMYFCASSWDRVGNQPQHFGDGTRLSIL.

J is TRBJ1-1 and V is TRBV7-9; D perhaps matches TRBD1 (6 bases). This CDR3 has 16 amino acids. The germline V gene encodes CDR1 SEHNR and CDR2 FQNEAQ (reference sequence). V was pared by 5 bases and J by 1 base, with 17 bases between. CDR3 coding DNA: TGTGCCAGCAGCCCGGCAGGCGGGGGCCCGAACACTGAAGCTTTCTTT. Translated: CASSPAGGGPNTEAFF.